The present T cell receptor beta chain was sequenced within a study of shared clonotypes between healthy human individuals. Replicate PCRs for sorted subsets used about 200 ng DNA; this equaled tens of thousands of T cell genomes. Profiled with immunoSEQ multiplex PCR; TCRdb holds only in-frame clones, not every one. The sample holds around 2.1 million clones, approximately 94% seen once. Terminally differentiated effector memory CD45RA+ cells were excluded by CCR7 positive selection of CD45RO-negative cells. This clone was detected once. The CDR3 length is 18 residues. V lost 5 bases to trimming and J lost 3 bases; unmatched junction nucleotides: 11. Germline assignment: CDR1 LGHNA and CDR2 YSLEER.

The sample consisted of naive CD8+ T cells from PBMCs. The chain joins TRBV4-3 to TRBJ2-1; 12 positions match TRBD2. This clonotype was sampled from a man between 18 and 29 years old in good health. Some clones in this sample may be carry-over from other donors' samples. As DNA, the CDR3 is TGCGCCAGCAGCAGTCTATTATCGACTAGCGGGAGCTACAATGAGCAGTTCTTC. It yields the protein CASSSLLSTSGSYNEQFF.